This TCR beta chain is from a study of blood T cell repertoires in COVID-19. Study-wide context: From the United States, Italy and Spain came samples of acute and convalescent COVID-19. Sources were T cells, B-cell-depleted T cells, or PBMCs; the material itself was cDNA or gDNA.

Original analysis: By means of reference gene primer amplification, nucleated cell counts were estimated. Produced via immunoSEQ multiplex PCR; TCRdb's table is partial and in-frame only. Clone size and V and J calls were adopted from that table, with D and trimming inferred from the DNA. The sample holds under 200,000 clones; around nine tenths are singletons and the top ten take less than 0.7%. It was during active infection that Seattle patients were enrolled and then longitudinally followed. Between the trimmed V and J ends, which lost 0 bases and 8 bases, there was a span of 17 bases. Per the germline V gene, CDR1 is LGHNA and CDR2 is YSLEER. The CDR3 length is 16 residues.

The origin of this receptor is a man aged 55 to 69 with COVID-19, enrolled during active disease. The sequenced sample was peripheral blood. The rearrangement uses TRBV4-3 and TRBJ2-1; TRBD2 is a possible D gene (6 bases). The DNA of the CDR3 is TGCGCCAGCAGCCAAGACCCACTAGGAGGGGAGGATGAGCAGTTCTTC. Encoded protein: CASSQDPLGGEDEQFF.